This is a list of T cell receptor beta chains from one sample in a study of cytomegalovirus exposure and HLA in healthy donors. This table comes from immunoSEQ multiplex PCR, and its TCRdb copy is limited to in-frame clones, with some not included. The sample has 200,000 to 250,000 clones, approximately 84% seen once. The source material was PBMCs. The source of these receptors is a woman in her thirties or forties in good health and CMV-seronegative. Each CDR3 is given with its conserved first and last residue. Each record gives: D gene, J gene, clone size, V gene, CDR3 DNA, CDR3 protein. A D gene is named only where the DNA matches it firmly. Clone size appears in some rows only: once, few, many, or a class for an expanded clone.

D gene: TRBD2
J gene: TRBJ2-7
clone size: NA
V gene: TRBV2
CDR3 DNA: TGTGCCAGCCTTGGACTAGCGGGGGGATTTGAGCAGTACTTC
CDR3 protein: CASLGLAGGFEQYF

D gene: NA
J gene: TRBJ2-1
clone size: NA
V gene: TRBV7-2
CDR3 DNA: TGTGCCAGCAGCCCACGAACGGGGGTTCCTTCCTACAATGAGCAGTTCTTC
CDR3 protein: CASSPRTGVPSYNEQFF

D gene: NA
J gene: TRBJ1-2
clone size: NA
V gene: TRBV18
CDR3 DNA: TGTGCCAGCTCACCACCGTCGACAGCCCCCGGCGGAGGCTACACCTTC
CDR3 protein: CASSPPSTAPGGGYTF

D gene: TRBD1
J gene: TRBJ1-2
clone size: once
V gene: TRBV28
CDR3 DNA: TGTGCCAGCAGACTCGACAGGGGTTATGGCTACACCTTC
CDR3 protein: CASRLDRGYGYTF

D gene: TRBD1
J gene: TRBJ1-1
clone size: NA
V gene: TRBV11-3
CDR3 DNA: TGTGCCAGCAGCTTGGGACAGGCCACTGAAGCTTTCTTT
CDR3 protein: CASSLGQATEAFF

D gene: TRBD1
J gene: TRBJ1-4
clone size: NA
V gene: TRBV5-4
CDR3 DNA: TGTGCCAGCAGCCGAGGCGGGACAGGGCGAGAAAAACTGTTTTTT
CDR3 protein: CASSRGGTGREKLFF

D gene: TRBD2
J gene: TRBJ2-1
clone size: few
V gene: TRBV30
CDR3 DNA: TGTGCCTGGAGGAGTACGGGTAGCGGGGGGGACAATGAGCAGTTCTTC
CDR3 protein: CAWRSTGSGGDNEQFF

D gene: NA
J gene: TRBJ1-5
clone size: NA
V gene: TRBV2
CDR3 DNA: TGTGCCAGCAGTGGGGGCGTCCATGGCAATCAGCCCCAGCATTTT
CDR3 protein: CASSGGVHGNQPQHF

D gene: TRBD1
J gene: TRBJ1-1
clone size: NA
V gene: TRBV19
CDR3 DNA: TGTGCCAGTGGGACAGGGAGGGTGAACACTGAAGCTTTCTTT
CDR3 protein: CASGTGRVNTEAFF

D gene: NA
J gene: TRBJ2-5
clone size: NA
V gene: TRBV11-2
CDR3 DNA: TGTGCCAGCAGCTCATCAGTCCTACTCTCTGGACAGCCATTGGAGACCCAGTACTTC
CDR3 protein: CASSSSVLLSGQPLETQYF

D gene: TRBD2
J gene: TRBJ2-5
clone size: NA
V gene: TRBV7-9
CDR3 DNA: TGTGCCAGCAGGCCCCCCTGGGGGGGGGTCCAAGAGACCCAGTACTTC
CDR3 protein: CASRPPWGGVQETQYF

D gene: NA
J gene: TRBJ2-1
clone size: once
V gene: TRBV6-1
CDR3 DNA: TGTGCCAGCAGAGTTATGCAGGGATACAATGAGCAGTTCTTC
CDR3 protein: CASRVMQGYNEQFF

D gene: TRBD1
J gene: TRBJ1-1
clone size: NA
V gene: TRBV30
CDR3 DNA: TGTGCCTGGGGACAGGGAAACATGAACACTGAAGCTTTCTTT
CDR3 protein: CAWGQGNMNTEAFF

D gene: NA
J gene: TRBJ2-7
clone size: NA
V gene: TRBV13
CDR3 DNA: TGTGCCAGCAGTCCGACTCCTCCAGACTACGAGCAGTACTTC
CDR3 protein: CASSPTPPDYEQYF

D gene: TRBD2
J gene: TRBJ2-1
clone size: NA
V gene: TRBV19
CDR3 DNA: TGTGCCAGTAGTGCCGAGACTAGCGGGGTCAATGAGCAGTTCTTC
CDR3 protein: CASSAETSGVNEQFF

D gene: NA
J gene: TRBJ1-3
clone size: many
V gene: TRBV5-1
CDR3 DNA: TGCGCCAGCAGCCTTGTCTCGACAGCCTCTGGAAACACCATATATTTT
CDR3 protein: CASSLVSTASGNTIYF

D gene: TRBD1
J gene: TRBJ1-1
clone size: NA
V gene: TRBV7-3
CDR3 DNA: TGTGCCAGCAGCTACTACAGGGGGGCGGTGTTTCTGAACACTGAAGCTTTCTTT
CDR3 protein: CASSYYRGAVFLNTEAFF

D gene: NA
J gene: TRBJ1-2
clone size: NA
V gene: TRBV6-5
CDR3 DNA: TGTGCCAGCAGTTACCTGGGGGGGTCCTATGGCTACACCTTC
CDR3 protein: CASSYLGGSYGYTF

D gene: TRBD2
J gene: TRBJ2-1
clone size: NA
V gene: TRBV28
CDR3 DNA: TGTGCCAGCCTAGCGGGGGGCAATTACAATGAGCAGTTCTTC
CDR3 protein: CASLAGGNYNEQFF

D gene: NA
J gene: TRBJ1-1
clone size: NA
V gene: TRBV4-1
CDR3 DNA: TGCGCCAGCAGCCTACAGGTAAAGGGCACTGAAGCTTTCTTT
CDR3 protein: CASSLQVKGTEAFF

D gene: NA
J gene: TRBJ1-4
clone size: NA
V gene: TRBV5-1
CDR3 DNA: TGCGCCAGCGGCAACGGGGGGTCTAATGAAAAACTGTTTTTT
CDR3 protein: CASGNGGSNEKLFF

D gene: NA
J gene: TRBJ1-1
clone size: few
V gene: TRBV6-6
CDR3 DNA: TGTGCCAGCAGCCTCGCGGCTAGCGGCACTGAAGCTTTCTTT
CDR3 protein: CASSLAASGTEAFF

D gene: NA
J gene: TRBJ1-1
clone size: NA
V gene: TRBV19
CDR3 DNA: TGTGCCAGTAGTATAGAAATAAGCATGAACACTGAAGCTTTCTTT
CDR3 protein: CASSIEISMNTEAFF

D gene: NA
J gene: TRBJ2-2
clone size: NA
V gene: TRBV5-1
CDR3 DNA: TGCGCCAGCAGCTTTAGGGGTGGAACCGGGGAGCTGTTTTTT
CDR3 protein: CASSFRGGTGELFF

D gene: TRBD2
J gene: TRBJ2-7
clone size: NA
V gene: TRBV5-1
CDR3 DNA: TGCGCCAGCAGCTTGGAGCGGGGTATCTACGAGCAGTACTTC
CDR3 protein: CASSLERGIYEQYF

D gene: TRBD1
J gene: TRBJ1-1
clone size: NA
V gene: TRBV28
CDR3 DNA: TGTGCCAGCACCTTAGGGGGACAGGGATGGACTGAAGCTTTCTTT
CDR3 protein: CASTLGGQGWTEAFF

D gene: TRBD2
J gene: TRBJ2-3
clone size: NA
V gene: TRBV4-3
CDR3 DNA: TGCGCCAGCAGCCAAGATCCTAGCGGCGGGGGGGCTAACACAGATACGCAGTATTTT
CDR3 protein: CASSQDPSGGGANTDTQYF

D gene: NA
J gene: TRBJ2-1
clone size: NA
V gene: TRBV9
CDR3 DNA: TGTGCCAGCAGCGTAGATGGGGGGACTGAGCAGTTCTTC
CDR3 protein: CASSVDGGTEQFF

D gene: TRBD1
J gene: TRBJ1-5
clone size: NA
V gene: TRBV6-1
CDR3 DNA: TGTGCCAGCAGTCTTGACAGGGGATTCAATCAGCCCCAGCATTTT
CDR3 protein: CASSLDRGFNQPQHF

D gene: TRBD1
J gene: TRBJ1-1
clone size: few
V gene: TRBV6-6
CDR3 DNA: TGTGCCAGCAGTTACGGGACAGGGGTAGGCACTGAAGCTTTCTTT
CDR3 protein: CASSYGTGVGTEAFF

D gene: NA
J gene: TRBJ2-2
clone size: NA
V gene: TRBV27
CDR3 DNA: TGTGCCAGCAGTCTCAGGGGACCCGGGGAGCTGTTTTTT
CDR3 protein: CASSLRGPGELFF

D gene: NA
J gene: TRBJ1-6
clone size: few
V gene: TRBV5-1
CDR3 DNA: TGCGCCAGCAGCTTGTTAGGCAGGGAGGGTGGGTCACCCCTCCACTTT
CDR3 protein: CASSLLGREGGSPLHF

D gene: TRBD1
J gene: TRBJ2-2
clone size: once
V gene: TRBV7-9
CDR3 DNA: TGTGCCAGCAGCCCGGGACAGGGAAACGGGGAGCTGTTTTTT
CDR3 protein: CASSPGQGNGELFF

D gene: NA
J gene: TRBJ1-1
clone size: NA
V gene: TRBV19
CDR3 DNA: TGTGCCAGTAGCGGTCAGGGAGGAACTGAAGCTTTCTTT
CDR3 protein: CASSGQGGTEAFF

D gene: NA
J gene: TRBJ1-2
clone size: NA
V gene: TRBV9
CDR3 DNA: TGTGCCAGCAGCGTAGAGGGTGGACAGAGAGAGTACACCTTC
CDR3 protein: CASSVEGGQREYTF

D gene: NA
J gene: TRBJ1-2
clone size: NA
V gene: TRBV6-5
CDR3 DNA: TGTGCCAGCAGTTATATTGCGCAGGTCTCCTATGGCTACACCTTC
CDR3 protein: CASSYIAQVSYGYTF

D gene: NA
J gene: TRBJ2-7
clone size: NA
V gene: TRBV7-2
CDR3 DNA: TGTGCCAGCAGCTCCTCAGACAGGCTCTACGAGCAGTACTTC
CDR3 protein: CASSSSDRLYEQYF

D gene: NA
J gene: TRBJ1-1
clone size: NA
V gene: TRBV7-9
CDR3 DNA: TGTGCCAGCAGCCCCAGCGGGCTAGAAGCTTTCTTT
CDR3 protein: CASSPSGLEAFF

D gene: NA
J gene: TRBJ2-5
clone size: few
V gene: TRBV5-4
CDR3 DNA: TGTGCCAGCAGCTTTGGTAGCGTCAGCCAAGAGACCCAGTACTTC
CDR3 protein: CASSFGSVSQETQYF

D gene: NA
J gene: TRBJ1-5
clone size: once
V gene: TRBV28
CDR3 DNA: TGTGCCAGCAGTTTATGGGAGAGCAATCAGCCCCAGCATTTT
CDR3 protein: CASSLWESNQPQHF

D gene: TRBD1
J gene: TRBJ2-7
clone size: NA
V gene: TRBV27
CDR3 DNA: TGTGCCAGCAGTTTATCTGGGACAGGGGTCAACGAGCAGTACTTC
CDR3 protein: CASSLSGTGVNEQYF

D gene: NA
J gene: TRBJ2-5
clone size: NA
V gene: TRBV9
CDR3 DNA: TGTGCCAGCAGCGTAGAGGGGGGGCACCCCTTCCAGGAGACCCAGTACTTC
CDR3 protein: CASSVEGGHPFQETQYF

D gene: NA
J gene: TRBJ1-6
clone size: once
V gene: TRBV6-5
CDR3 DNA: TGTGCCAGCAGTAACCGGGATGGGAATTCACCCCTCCACTTT
CDR3 protein: CASSNRDGNSPLHF

D gene: TRBD2
J gene: TRBJ2-5
clone size: NA
V gene: TRBV2
CDR3 DNA: TGTGCCAGCATGGGTGGGCGGGGGGGAGAGACCCAGTACTTC
CDR3 protein: CASMGGRGGETQYF

D gene: NA
J gene: TRBJ2-2
clone size: once
V gene: TRBV5-1
CDR3 DNA: TGCGCCAGCAGCTTGGGGTCGACATCAAACACCGGGGAGCTGTTTTTT
CDR3 protein: CASSLGSTSNTGELFF

D gene: NA
J gene: TRBJ2-7
clone size: NA
V gene: TRBV27
CDR3 DNA: TGTGCCAGCAGTTTTTCAACTCACCCGGCGGCCTCCTACGAGCAGTACTTC
CDR3 protein: CASSFSTHPAASYEQYF

D gene: NA
J gene: TRBJ2-1
clone size: once
V gene: TRBV4-1
CDR3 DNA: TGCGCCAGCAGCTACGCTTTGGGGGGGGGCGAGCAGTTCTTC
CDR3 protein: CASSYALGGGEQFF

D gene: NA
J gene: TRBJ1-2
clone size: NA
V gene: TRBV28
CDR3 DNA: TGTGCCAGCAGGCGGACAGAAGACTATGGCTACACCTTC
CDR3 protein: CASRRTEDYGYTF

D gene: TRBD2
J gene: TRBJ2-7
clone size: few
V gene: TRBV7-3
CDR3 DNA: TGTGCCAGCAGCCCTTCCGGGACTAGCGAGGACGAGCAGTACTTC
CDR3 protein: CASSPSGTSEDEQYF

D gene: NA
J gene: TRBJ2-5
clone size: NA
V gene: TRBV7-9
CDR3 DNA: TGTGCCAGCAGCCAAGAGACTAGTCGGGAGACCCAGTACTTC
CDR3 protein: CASSQETSRETQYF

D gene: NA
J gene: TRBJ1-4
clone size: NA
V gene: TRBV30
CDR3 DNA: TGTGCCTGGAGTTTACCGTCGCGGGCAGAAAAACTGTTTTTT
CDR3 protein: CAWSLPSRAEKLFF

D gene: NA
J gene: TRBJ1-5
clone size: NA
V gene: TRBV7-9
CDR3 DNA: TGTTCCAGCAGCTTAACTAATCAGCCCCAGCATTTT
CDR3 protein: CSSSLTNQPQHF